This section outlines one T cell receptor (beta chain) sequence together with its context. The sample originates from a study of blood T cell repertoires in COVID-19. Whole-study context: T cells, B-cell-depleted T cells, or PBMCs supplied cDNA or gDNA.

The trim removed 5 bases at V and 10 bases at J, leaving 13 bases unmatched. The CDR3 consists of 15 residues. Germline values: CDR1 MDHEN, CDR2 SYDVKM. Authors' methods: Amplifying reference gene primers gave estimates of nucleated cell counts. TCRdb's table, derived via immunoSEQ multiplex PCR, lists solely in-frame clones and lacks some. V, J and clone size are those of that table, while D and trimming were read from the DNA. This table holds about 130,000 clones, about 72% found once. The TCR originated in a man between 60 and 70 years old who had recovered from COVID-19. The sequenced material came from peripheral blood. V is TRBV28 and J is TRBJ2-1; 8 bases match TRBD2. The CDR3 coding sequence is TGTGCCAGCAGTCCACTAGCGGAGGCCAACACGGAGCAGTTCTTC. Translating gives CASSPLAEANTEQFF. Variable domain in full (rest from reference TRBV28 and TRBJ2-1): DVKVTQSSRYLVKRTGEKVFLECVQDMDHENMFWYRQDPGLGLRLIYFSYDVKMKEKGDIPEGYSVSREKKERFSLILESASTNQTSMYLCASSPLAEANTEQFFGPGTRLTVL.